A selection of T cell receptor beta chains follows, all from one sample in a study of PD-1 blockade in classical Hodgkin lymphoma. Profiled with immunoSEQ multiplex PCR; TCRdb holds only in-frame clones, not every one. The table shows 20,000 to 30,000 clones, with around 81% occurring only once. The starting material was peripheral blood mononuclear cells (PBMCs), obtained before the second cycle of nivolumab. These TCRs come from a human donor with classical Hodgkin lymphoma. Both conserved end residues are part of each CDR3. The D gene is left open where the match is weak. Rows may omit the clone size; those that give it use once, few, many or a size class.

len: 15; v_gene: TRBV9; abundance: NA; d_gene: NA; j_gene: TRBJ2-5; CDR3nt: TGTGCCAGCAGCGTTGGTCCGAATCGGGAAGAGACCCAGTACTTC; CDR3aa: CASSVGPNREETQYF
len: 16; v_gene: TRBV12-2; abundance: NA; d_gene: NA; j_gene: TRBJ1-4; CDR3nt: TGTGCAAGTCGCTTATTACGTACGGTTGTGAATGAAAAACTGTTTTTT; CDR3aa: CASRLLRTVVNEKLFF
len: 14; v_gene: TRBV5-6; abundance: NA; d_gene: NA; j_gene: TRBJ2-2; CDR3nt: TGTGCCAGCAGCTTTACTACCAACACCGGGGAGCTGTTTTTT; CDR3aa: CASSFTTNTGELFF
len: 14; v_gene: TRBV10-2; abundance: NA; d_gene: NA; j_gene: TRBJ2-7; CDR3nt: TGCGCCAGCACAGTGAGTGGTTTTAATCACGAGCAGTACTTC; CDR3aa: CASTVSGFNHEQYF
len: 14; v_gene: TRBV5-1; abundance: NA; d_gene: NA; j_gene: TRBJ1-1; CDR3nt: TGCGCCAGCAGCTTGGCCGGGGGAAGCACTGAAGCTTTCTTT; CDR3aa: CASSLAGGSTEAFF
len: 14; v_gene: TRBV5-1; abundance: NA; d_gene: TRBD1; j_gene: TRBJ2-7; CDR3nt: TGCGCCAGTACCGTCGGGACAGGGGCCTACGAGCAGTACTTC; CDR3aa: CASTVGTGAYEQYF
len: 18; v_gene: TRBV18; abundance: NA; d_gene: NA; j_gene: TRBJ2-4; CDR3nt: TGTGCCAGCTCATCATCTCTCCCGGGGGCATTGGCCAAAAACATTCAGTACTTC; CDR3aa: CASSSSLPGALAKNIQYF
len: 13; v_gene: TRBV7-2; abundance: NA; d_gene: NA; j_gene: TRBJ1-2; CDR3nt: TGTGCCAGCAGCTTACCCAAGAACTATGGCTACACCTTC; CDR3aa: CASSLPKNYGYTF
len: 11; v_gene: TRBV2; abundance: NA; d_gene: NA; j_gene: TRBJ1-1; CDR3nt: TGTGCCAGCAGTTTACAGCTTGAAGCTTTCTTT; CDR3aa: CASSLQLEAFF
len: 13; v_gene: TRBV11-2; abundance: NA; d_gene: NA; j_gene: TRBJ1-3; CDR3nt: TGTGCCAGCAGCTTAGTCAAGTGGGACACCATATATTTT; CDR3aa: CASSLVKWDTIYF
len: 16; v_gene: TRBV9; abundance: NA; d_gene: NA; j_gene: TRBJ1-2; CDR3nt: TGTGCCAGCAGCGTTGGCAGGGGACCGCTTCTGTCCGGCTACACCTTC; CDR3aa: CASSVGRGPLLSGYTF
len: 16; v_gene: TRBV2; abundance: NA; d_gene: TRBD2; j_gene: TRBJ2-5; CDR3nt: TGTGCCAGCAGACCCGGGACTAGCGGGAGCTCCGAGACCCAGTACTTC; CDR3aa: CASRPGTSGSSETQYF
len: 13; v_gene: TRBV5-1; abundance: few; d_gene: NA; j_gene: TRBJ1-4; CDR3nt: TGCGCCAGCAGCAGGGGAGTAAATGAAAAACTGTTTTTT; CDR3aa: CASSRGVNEKLFF
len: 16; v_gene: TRBV7-8; abundance: NA; d_gene: NA; j_gene: TRBJ1-5; CDR3nt: TGTGCCAGCAGCTTAGAGCGGATTAATAGCAATCAGCCCCAGCATTTT; CDR3aa: CASSLERINSNQPQHF
len: 14; v_gene: TRBV11-3; abundance: NA; d_gene: NA; j_gene: TRBJ2-5; CDR3nt: TGTGCCAGCAGCCCCCGTGAAGGGCAAGAGACCCAGTACTTC; CDR3aa: CASSPREGQETQYF
len: 14; v_gene: TRBV6-1; abundance: NA; d_gene: TRBD1; j_gene: TRBJ1-5; CDR3nt: TGTGCCAGCAGCAGACAGGGTGGCAATCAGCCCCAGCATTTT; CDR3aa: CASSRQGGNQPQHF
len: 15; v_gene: TRBV6-5; abundance: NA; d_gene: NA; j_gene: TRBJ1-2; CDR3nt: TGTGCCAGCAGTCCCCGGACCTCCAGCGCCTATGGCTACACCTTC; CDR3aa: CASSPRTSSAYGYTF
len: 15; v_gene: TRBV28; abundance: NA; d_gene: TRBD1; j_gene: TRBJ2-7; CDR3nt: TGTGCCAGCAGTCCTCCACAGGGGAGTTTGAGCGAGCAGTACTTC; CDR3aa: CASSPPQGSLSEQYF
len: 14; v_gene: TRBV7-9; abundance: NA; d_gene: NA; j_gene: TRBJ2-1; CDR3nt: TGTGCCAGCAGCTTAGTCGGATTTAGGGATGAGCAGTTCTTC; CDR3aa: CASSLVGFRDEQFF
len: 15; v_gene: TRBV21-1; abundance: NA; d_gene: NA; j_gene: TRBJ1-4; CDR3nt: TGTGCCAGCAGCCCCCACAGGGCAACTAATGAAAAACTGTTTTTT; CDR3aa: CASSPHRATNEKLFF
len: 15; v_gene: TRBV9; abundance: once; d_gene: NA; j_gene: TRBJ2-5; CDR3nt: TGTGCCAGCAGCGTAACGCGGACCCCCCAAGAGACCCAGTACTTC; CDR3aa: CASSVTRTPQETQYF
len: 16; v_gene: TRBV11-3; abundance: NA; d_gene: NA; j_gene: TRBJ1-2; CDR3nt: TGTGCCAGCAGCTCCGAAGGTCGGAATGGTAACTATGGCTACACCTTC; CDR3aa: CASSSEGRNGNYGYTF
len: 22; v_gene: TRBV21-1; abundance: NA; d_gene: NA; j_gene: TRBJ2-7; CDR3nt: TGTGCCAGCAGCGAAAAGGGGCAGGCAGGGACCCCTACGAATCGTACCTCCTACGAGCAGTACTTC; CDR3aa: CASSEKGQAGTPTNRTSYEQYF